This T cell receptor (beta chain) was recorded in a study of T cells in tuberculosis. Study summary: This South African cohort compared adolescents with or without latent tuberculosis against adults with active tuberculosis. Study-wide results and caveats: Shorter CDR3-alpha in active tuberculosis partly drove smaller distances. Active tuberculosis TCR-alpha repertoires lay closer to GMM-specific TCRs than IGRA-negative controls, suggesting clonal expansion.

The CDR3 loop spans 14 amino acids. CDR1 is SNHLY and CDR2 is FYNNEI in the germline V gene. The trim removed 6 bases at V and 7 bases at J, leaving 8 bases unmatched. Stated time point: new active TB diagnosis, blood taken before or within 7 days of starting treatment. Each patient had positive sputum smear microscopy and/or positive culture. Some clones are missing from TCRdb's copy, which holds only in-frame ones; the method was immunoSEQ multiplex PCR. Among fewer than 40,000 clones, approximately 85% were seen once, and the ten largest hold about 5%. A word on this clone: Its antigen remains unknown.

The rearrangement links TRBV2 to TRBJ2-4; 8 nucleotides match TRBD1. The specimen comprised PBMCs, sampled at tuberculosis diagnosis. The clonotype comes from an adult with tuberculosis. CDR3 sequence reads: CASSPGQGLNIQYF. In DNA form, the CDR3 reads TGTGCCAGCAGCCCCGGACAGGGATTGAACATTCAGTACTTC. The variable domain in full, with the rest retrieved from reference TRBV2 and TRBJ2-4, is EPEVTQTPSHQVTQMGQEVILRCVPISNHLYFYWYRQILGQKVEFLVSFYNNEISEKSEIFDDQFSVERPDGSNFTLKIRSTKLEDSAMYFCASSPGQGLNIQYFGAGTRLSVL.